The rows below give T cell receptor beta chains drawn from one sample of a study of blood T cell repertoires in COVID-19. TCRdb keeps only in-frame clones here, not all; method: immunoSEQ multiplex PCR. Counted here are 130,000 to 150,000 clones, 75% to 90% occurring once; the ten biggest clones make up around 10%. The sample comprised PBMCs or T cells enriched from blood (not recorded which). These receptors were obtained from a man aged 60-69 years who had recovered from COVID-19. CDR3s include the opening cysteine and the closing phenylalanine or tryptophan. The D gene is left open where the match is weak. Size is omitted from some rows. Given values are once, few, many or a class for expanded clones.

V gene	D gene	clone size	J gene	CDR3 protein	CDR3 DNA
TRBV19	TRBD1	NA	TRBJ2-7	CASSMTGAYYEQYF	TGTGCCAGTAGTATGACAGGGGCCTACTACGAGCAGTACTTC
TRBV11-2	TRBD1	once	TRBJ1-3	CASSKRTGRNTIYF	TGTGCCAGCAGCAAACGGACAGGGAGAAACACCATATATTTT
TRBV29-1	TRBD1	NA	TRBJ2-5	CSVPRQGLGTQYF	TGCAGCGTTCCTCGACAGGGGCTGGGGACCCAGTACTTC
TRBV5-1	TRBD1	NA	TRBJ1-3	CASSWTGGFDTIYF	TGCGCCAGCAGCTGGACAGGGGGCTTTGACACCATATATTTT
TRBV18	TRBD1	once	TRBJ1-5	CASSAGTGWDQPQHF	TGTGCCAGCTCAGCGGGGACAGGGTGGGATCAGCCCCAGCATTTT
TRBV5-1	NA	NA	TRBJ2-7	CASSFGQGSLHYEQYF	TGCGCCAGCAGCTTCGGTCAGGGGTCCTTACACTACGAGCAGTACTTC
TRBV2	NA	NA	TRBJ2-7	CASKRLKEYYEQYF	TGTGCCAGCAAGAGGCTCAAGGAATACTACGAGCAGTACTTC
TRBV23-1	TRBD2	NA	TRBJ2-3	CASSHCGAGGTDTQYF	TGCGCCAGCAGTCATTGTGGAGCGGGGGGCACAGATACGCAGTATTTT
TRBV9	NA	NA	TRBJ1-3	CASSVVSQGLGGNTIYF	TGTGCCAGCAGCGTAGTTTCTCAGGGGCTCGGAGGAAACACCATATATTTT
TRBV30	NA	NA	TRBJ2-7	CAWSALDSYEQYF	TGTGCCTGGAGTGCCTTAGACTCCTACGAGCAGTACTTC
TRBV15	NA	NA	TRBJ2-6	CATSRSSRRAGANVLTF	TGTGCCACCAGCAGATCTTCTAGGCGTGCTGGGGCCAACGTCCTGACTTTC
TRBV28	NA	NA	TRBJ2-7	CASRQVAAYEQYF	TGTGCCAGCAGACAGGTTGCTGCCTACGAGCAGTACTTC
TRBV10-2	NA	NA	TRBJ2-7	CASSTIMARSYEQYF	TGCGCCAGCAGTACCATAATGGCCCGCTCCTACGAGCAGTACTTC
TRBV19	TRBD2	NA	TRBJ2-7	CASSIEGTSVAYEQYF	TGTGCCAGTAGTATTGAAGGGACTAGCGTTGCCTACGAGCAGTACTTC
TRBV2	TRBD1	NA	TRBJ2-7	CASSEWKDRASLYEQYF	TGTGCCAGCAGTGAATGGAAGGACAGGGCCTCCCTTTACGAGCAGTACTTC
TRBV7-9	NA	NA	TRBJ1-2	CASSLPLEGTGYTF	TGTGCCAGCAGCTTGCCATTGGAGGGGACGGGCTACACCTTC
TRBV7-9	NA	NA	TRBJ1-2	CASSTQGNGYTF	TGTGCCAGCAGCACGCAGGGAAATGGCTACACCTTC
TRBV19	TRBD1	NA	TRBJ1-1	CASSITGGTEAFF	TGTGCCAGTAGTATAACAGGGGGCACTGAAGCTTTCTTT
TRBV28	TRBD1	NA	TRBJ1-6	CASSLTLGQGNSPLHF	TGTGCCAGCAGTCTGACCCTGGGACAGGGTAATTCACCCCTCCACTTT
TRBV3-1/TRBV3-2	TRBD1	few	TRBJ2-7	CASSLGQGGYREQYF	TGTGCCAGCAGCCTTGGACAGGGGGGGTATCGCGAGCAGTACTTC
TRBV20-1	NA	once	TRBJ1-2	CSDQANYGYTF	TGCAGTGATCAGGCTAACTATGGCTACACCTTC
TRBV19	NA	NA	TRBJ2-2	CASSMIRGINTGELFF	TGTGCCAGTAGTATGATTCGGGGAATCAACACCGGGGAGCTGTTTTTT
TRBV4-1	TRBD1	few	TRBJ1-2	CASSQEGDRGLGNYGYTF	TGCGCCAGCAGCCAAGAAGGGGACAGGGGGCTGGGTAACTATGGCTACACCTTC
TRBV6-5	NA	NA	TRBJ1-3	CASSYSVGNTIYF	TGTGCCAGCAGTTACTCCGTTGGAAACACCATATATTTT
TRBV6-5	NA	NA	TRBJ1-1	CASSYEGVAFF	TGTGCCAGCAGTTATGAGGGGGTCGCTTTCTTT
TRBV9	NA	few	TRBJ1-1	CASSVNWGDEAFF	TGTGCCAGCAGCGTAAATTGGGGAGATGAAGCTTTCTTT
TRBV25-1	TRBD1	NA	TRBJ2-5	CASNRDSQETQYF	TGTGCCAGCAACCGGGACAGCCAAGAGACCCAGTACTTC